The T cell receptor beta chain under discussion was sequenced for a study of monozygotic twins with inflammatory bowel disease. Blood, approximately 2.5 ml, was drawn per donor. TCRdb reprocessed the 5' RACE reads and reports one entry per CDR3 protein, with no DNA. The sample has 350,000 to 550,000 distinct CDR3 sequences. CDR3 length: 14 amino acids. From germline, CDR1 is SGDLS and CDR2 YYNGEE. This clonotype originated in a human donor with ulcerative colitis or Crohn's disease, or a healthy co-twin of an affected twin (not recorded which). V usage is TRBV9 and J usage is TRBJ2-7; TCRdb lists TRBD1, though no DNA is available to test this call. Sample: blood. CDR3 sequence: CASSVGDGLYEQYF.